The clone carrying this T cell receptor beta chain was counted at least ten times. Its cognate antigen is unknown. These data are taken from a study of T-cell reconstitution after alpha-beta-depleted transplantation in children. Study observations and caveats: Several hundred expanded graft clones reportedly were the source of alpha-beta T cells about two months after transplant.

For TCRbeta, the library was prepared with unique molecular identifiers. TCRdb passed the PCR reads through MiXCR, listing each CDR3 protein once. The data contain around 420,000 distinct CDR3 sequences, about a sixth of them singletons. The CDR3 has 17 amino acids. V dropped 0 bases and J dropped 13; count of bases not matched to a gene: 19. Germline CDR1 MGHRA, CDR2 YSYEKL. The receptor comes from a boy under two years old who had a stem cell transplant for Wiskott-Aldrich syndrome, so the T cells may come from the graft donor. This specimen consisted of PBMCs, mostly from graft donor cells, obtained 360 days after TCRalphabeta/CD19-depleted stem cell transplant. The chain has TRBV4-1 and TRBJ2-3; 7 bases line up with TRBD2. The CDR3 nucleotides read TGCGCCAGCAGCCAAGAGTCTAGCGGTCGTTCCATACTAGGGGAGTATTTT. It is translated as CASSQESSGRSILGEYF.